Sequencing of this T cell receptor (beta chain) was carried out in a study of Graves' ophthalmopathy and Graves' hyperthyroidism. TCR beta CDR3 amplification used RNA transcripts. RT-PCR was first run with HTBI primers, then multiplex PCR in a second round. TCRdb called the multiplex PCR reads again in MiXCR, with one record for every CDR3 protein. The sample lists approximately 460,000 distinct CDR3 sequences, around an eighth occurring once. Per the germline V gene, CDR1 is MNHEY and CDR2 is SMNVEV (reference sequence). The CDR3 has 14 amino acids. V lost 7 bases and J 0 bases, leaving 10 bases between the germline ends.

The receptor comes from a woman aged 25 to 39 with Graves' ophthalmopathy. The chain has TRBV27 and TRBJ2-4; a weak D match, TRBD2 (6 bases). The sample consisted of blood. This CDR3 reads CASTSVLAKNIQYF. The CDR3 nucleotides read TGTGCCAGCACTAGCGTCCTAGCCAAAAACATTCAGTACTTC.